The 20 T cell receptor beta chains in this list originate from one sample, sequenced in a study of blood T cell repertoires in COVID-19. The assay was immunoSEQ multiplex PCR, and TCRdb's table has in-frame clones only and misses some. The data show under 200,000 clones, with roughly 80% seen just once and 17% held by the top ten. The sequenced material came from peripheral blood. The receptors come from a man aged 60 to 75 with active or convalescent COVID-19.

The chain employs TRBV11-3 and TRBJ2-7, with D possibly matching TRBD2 (6 bases). The CDR3 has 14 residues. The V and J ends lost 5 bases and 2 bases respectively, with 13 bases between them. Germline V gene data show CDR1 as SGHNT and CDR2 as YENEEA. The CDR3 DNA reads TGTGCCAGCAGCCCCGGGAGCGCAACCTACGAGCAGTACTTC. Translated: CASSPGSATYEQYF.

The CDR3 sequence: CASSSSRDSLTDTQYF. In DNA form, the CDR3 reads TGTGCCAGTAGCTCATCCCGGGACTCGCTCACAGATACGCAGTATTTT. The chain employs TRBV19 and TRBJ2-3, with a weak D call TRBD2 (6 bases). Between the trimmed V and J ends, which lost 6 bases and 2 bases, there was a span of 18 bases. Germline V CDR1 and CDR2: LNHDA, SQIVND (reference sequence). This CDR3 contains 16 residues.

DNA of the CDR3: TGCAGTGCTAGTGCTTCTAGAACCTACGAGCAGTACTTC. As protein: CSASASRTYEQYF. The chain has TRBV20-1 and TRBJ2-7, with D unresolved. Germline V CDR1 and CDR2: DFQATT, SNEGSKA (reference sequence). The CDR3 has 13 amino acids. Between the trimmed V and J ends, which lost 3 bases and 2 bases, there was a span of 11 bases.

The chain uses TRBV5-1 and TRBJ2-5; 8 bases agree with TRBD2. The CDR3 length is 15 residues. Trimming took 0 bases from V and 4 from J; bases not matched to a gene: 5. Germline V CDR1 and CDR2: SGHRS, YFSETQ. DNA of the CDR3: TGCGCCAGCAGCTTGGCAGCGGGAGTAGGAGAGACCCAGTACTTC. Amino acids: CASSLAAGVGETQYF.

V usage is TRBV18 and J usage is TRBJ1-1; 8 bases match TRBD1. The V gene end was trimmed by 4 bases and the J gene end by 3 bases; junction bases not matched to a gene: 4. CDR1 and CDR2 (germline): KGHSH, LQKENI. This CDR3 has 14 residues. This chain's CDR3 is CASSLSQGDTEAFF. As DNA, the CDR3 is TGTGCCAGCTCACTTTCACAGGGGGACACTGAAGCTTTCTTT.

This clone occurred once. The chain uses TRBV20-1 and TRBJ2-5, with 9 bases lining up with TRBD2. Trimming at V came to 3 bases and at J to 1 base, leaving 6 bases not matched to a gene. The CDR3 length is 15 residues. The germline V gene has CDR1 DFQATT and CDR2 SNEGSKA (reference sequence). DNA of the CDR3: TGCAGTGCTAGTCCACTAGCGGGCTTCCAAGAGACCCAGTACTTC. This sequence encodes CSASPLAGFQETQYF.

V gene TRBV6-5 combines with J gene TRBJ2-1; TRBD2 aligns across 7 bases. Germline CDR1 MNHEY, CDR2 SVGAGI. J was trimmed by 4 bases and V by 7 bases; bases with no gene match: 10. The CDR3 is 15 residues long. The CDR3 loop reads CASNGGLADYNEQFF. The CDR3 DNA follows: TGTGCCAGCAACGGTGGGCTAGCGGATTACAATGAGCAGTTCTTC.

This rearrangement joins TRBV7-9 to TRBJ2-1, with TRBD2 identical over 7 bases. V shed 4 bases and J 6 bases; nucleotides not matched to a gene: 9. CDR1 is SEHNR and CDR2 is FQNEAQ in the germline V gene (reference sequence). The CDR3 consists of 15 residues. The CDR3 DNA follows: TGTGCCAGCAGCTACCGGGACTACGAACTCAATGAGCAGTTCTTC. It encodes CASSYRDYELNEQFF.

The chain joins TRBV29-1 to TRBJ2-2; D is unresolved. Germline V CDR1 and CDR2: SQVTM, ANQGSEA. CDR3 length: 12 amino acids. Trimming pared 7 bases from V and 4 bases from J, leaving 10 bases between. The chain's CDR3 is CSARESTGELFF. Here the CDR3 DNA reads TGCAGCGCCCGCGAGTCCACCGGGGAGCTGTTTTTT.

This clone came up once. The chain uses TRBV7-2 and TRBJ2-7; TRBD2 matches at 10 bases. CDR1 is SGHTA and CDR2 is FQGNSA in the germline V gene. CDR3 length: 13 amino acids. With V trimmed by 7 bases and J by 5 bases, 5 bases remained unmatched. The CDR3 sequence: CASNQLAGHEQYF. As DNA, the CDR3 is TGTGCCAGCAACCAACTAGCGGGGCACGAGCAGTACTTC. Supplemented by reference TRBV7-2 and TRBJ2-7, the full variable domain reads GAGVSQSPSNKVTEKGKDVELRCDPISGHTALYWYRQSLGQGLEFLIYFQGNSAPDKSGLPSDRFSAERTGGSVSTLTIQRTQQEDSAVYLCASNQLAGHEQYFGPGTRLTVT.

This clone was seen more than once but under ten times. The gene calls are TRBV10-3 and TRBJ1-6; D remains unclear. The CDR3 extends over 13 amino acids. V lost 5 bases to trimming and J lost 14 bases, with 16 bases between them. Germline CDR1 ENHRY, CDR2 SYGVKD. CDR3 in amino acids: CAISLRPERTLHF. The DNA of the CDR3 is TGTGCCATCAGTCTCCGACCTGAGCGGACCCTCCACTTT.

The CDR3 loop is CASSLSPSVDEKLFF. CDR3 coding DNA: TGTGCCAGCAGCTTGTCCCCGAGCGTAGACGAAAAACTGTTTTTT. The rearrangement uses TRBV5-4 and TRBJ1-4; D gene uncertain. Germline CDR1 SGHNT, CDR2 YYREEE (reference sequence). The length of the CDR3 is 15 residues. The ends were cut back, 1 base at V and 8 bases at J, with 15 bases in the middle.

This clone appeared a single time. The V call is TRBV18, the J call TRBJ1-5, with no clear D. V was clipped by 2 bases and J by 2 bases, with 10 bases between them. CDR1 KGHSH and CDR2 LQKENI come from the germline V gene. CDR3 length: 15 amino acids. CDR3 sequence: CASSPNPRGNQPQHF. DNA of the CDR3: TGTGCCAGCTCACCAAACCCTCGGGGCAATCAGCCCCAGCATTTT.

CDR3 amino acids: CASSKQGDGYTF. CDR3 sequence (DNA): TGTGCCAGCAGTAAACAGGGGGATGGCTACACCTTC. The rearrangement joins TRBV2 to TRBJ1-2; 8 bases align to TRBD1. This CDR3 contains 12 residues. Germline CDR1 reads SNHLY; CDR2 reads FYNNEI. The ends lost 5 bases at V and 6 bases at J; junction bases unmatched: 2. Looking up the rest from reference TRBV2 and TRBJ1-2 gives the full variable domain: EPEVTQTPSHQVTQMGQEVILRCVPISNHLYFYWYRQILGQKVEFLVSFYNNEISEKSEIFDDQFSVERPDGSNFTLKIRSTKLEDSAMYFCASSKQGDGYTFGSGTRLTVV.

The V gene is TRBV9, the J gene TRBJ2-3, with 9 bases that match TRBD2. The germline V gene encodes CDR1 SGDLS and CDR2 YYNGEE. The ends lost 0 bases at V and 3 bases at J; junction bases unmatched: 8. The CDR3 runs to 17 residues. DNA for the CDR3: TGTGCCAGCAGCGTAGTAAATCGGGCGGGAGGGACAGATACGCAGTATTTT. Translation: CASSVVNRAGGTDTQYF.

This chain connects TRBV11-1 to TRBJ2-1; 7 bases align to TRBD2. V shed 6 bases and J 7 bases; nucleotides not matched to a gene: 12. Germline V CDR1 and CDR2: SGHAT, FQDESV (reference sequence). The CDR3 extends over 15 amino acids. CDR3 nucleotide sequence: TGTGCCAGCAGGCCGGGGGGAAAACTAGCGAATGAGCAGTTCTTC. This translates into CASRPGGKLANEQFF.

This chain joins TRBV28 and TRBJ2-6, with a possible D match to TRBD1 (6 bases). The V gene lost 2 bases and the J gene lost 2 bases, with 16 bases spanning the gap. The CDR3 contains 18 residues. The germline gives CDR1 MDHEN, CDR2 SYDVKM. This CDR3 is CASSLVAGAGPGANVLTF. The CDR3 DNA is TGTGCCAGCAGTTTAGTCGCAGGGGCAGGGCCTGGGGCCAACGTCCTGACTTTC.

The gene calls are TRBV28 and TRBJ2-6, with D perhaps TRBD2 (5 bases). The CDR3 runs to 15 residues. V was pared by 5 bases and J by 0 bases, with 8 bases between. Germline values: CDR1 MDHEN, CDR2 SYDVKM. The CDR3 bases are TGTGCCAGCAGTCCAGGAGGCTCTGGGGCCAACGTCCTGACTTTC. Encoded protein: CASSPGGSGANVLTF.

This chain connects TRBV9 to TRBJ2-5, with D possibly being TRBD1 (5 bases). Germline V gene sequence: CDR1 SGDLS, CDR2 YYNGEE. The CDR3 is 13 residues long. The V end was cut by 1 base, the J end by 5 bases, with 9 bases between. The chain's CDR3 is CASSVRGWETQYF. DNA of the CDR3: TGTGCCAGCAGCGTAAGGGGCTGGGAGACCCAGTACTTC.

This chain links TRBV4-3 with TRBJ1-1; TRBD1 agrees at 10 bases. J lost 0 bases, V lost 0 bases, and 13 bases had no gene match. The CDR3 runs to 20 residues. Germline V gene lookup returns CDR1 LGHNA and CDR2 YSLEER. CDR3 loop: CASSQEGGQGVFLMNTEAFF. In DNA, the CDR3 is TGCGCCAGCAGCCAAGAGGGAGGACAGGGGGTATTTCTAATGAACACTGAAGCTTTCTTT.